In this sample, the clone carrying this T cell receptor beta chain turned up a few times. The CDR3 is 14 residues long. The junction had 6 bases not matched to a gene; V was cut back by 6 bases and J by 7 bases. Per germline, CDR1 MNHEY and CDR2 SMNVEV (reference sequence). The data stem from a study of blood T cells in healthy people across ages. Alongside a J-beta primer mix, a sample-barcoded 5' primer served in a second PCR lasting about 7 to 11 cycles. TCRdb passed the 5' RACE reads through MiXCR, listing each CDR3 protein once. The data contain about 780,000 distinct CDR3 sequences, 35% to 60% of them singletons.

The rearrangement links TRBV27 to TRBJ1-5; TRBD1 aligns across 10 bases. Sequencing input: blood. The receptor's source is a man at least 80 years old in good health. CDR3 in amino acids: CASRGTGASQPQHF. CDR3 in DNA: TGTGCCAGCAGGGGGACAGGGGCTAGCCAGCCCCAGCATTTT.